The 17 T cell receptor beta chains reported below all come from one sample, sequenced in a study of control samples from healthy donors and cancer patients (dated by TCRdb to 2020 to 2021). Libraries were prepared through the immunoSEQ multiplex PCR assay. TCRdb retrieved this table from immuneACCESS and kept in-frame rearrangements only. Not all clones are present; in checked studies, unresolved V genes account for under half, and no reason is known for the remainder. The sample profile shows about 130,000 clones; roughly 94% of them were found once. The ten largest clones represent around 14% of the sample. The sample taken for sequencing was PBMCs. The receptors stem from a man in his fifties or sixties with colorectal cancer.

This chain links TRBV3-1 (or the pseudogene TRBV3-2) with TRBJ1-1; no clear D gene. The CDR3 has 13 residues. Germline V CDR1 and CDR2: LGHDT, YNNKEL (reference sequence). V lost 4 bases and J lost 1, with 7 bases in between. The CDR3 DNA reads TGTGCCAGCAGCCTGGGATCGAACACTGAAGCTTTCTTT. It codes for CASSLGSNTEAFF.

J is TRBJ2-3 and V is TRBV9; perhaps TRBD2 as D (5 bases). V shed 4 bases and J shed 4 bases, with 19 bases lying between them. The germline V gene has CDR1 SGDLS and CDR2 YYNGEE. The CDR3 consists of 16 residues. In nucleotides, the CDR3 is TGTGCCAGCAGCCCCCTGGGTCGGGGTAGCGCAGATACGCAGTATTTT. Translating it yields CASSPLGRGSADTQYF.

This sequence joins TRBV27 and TRBJ1-2; 7 bases line up with TRBD1. There are 14 residues in the CDR3. V lost 3 bases, J lost 2 bases, and 3 bases stayed unmatched. Per germline, CDR1 MNHEY and CDR2 SMNVEV (reference sequence). CDR3 residues: CASSLGTENYGYTF. CDR3 bases: TGTGCCAGCAGTTTGGGGACAGAGAACTATGGCTACACCTTC.

The genes are TRBV30 and TRBJ1-5; a weak D match, TRBD1 (6 bases). CDR3 length equals 16 residues. The ends were cut back, 1 base at V and 2 bases at J, with 15 bases in the middle. The germline gives CDR1 GTSNPN, CDR2 SVGIG (reference sequence). The chain's CDR3 is CAWSGGGAVGNQPQHF. CDR3 bases: TGTGCCTGGAGTGGTGGGGGGGCGGTCGGCAATCAGCCCCAGCATTTT.

The V gene is TRBV10-2, the J gene TRBJ2-7; 7 bases match TRBD1. With V trimmed by 5 bases and J by 0 bases, 10 bases remained unmatched. The V gene's germline CDR1 is WSHSY and CDR2 SAAADI. The CDR3 contains 16 residues. The CDR3 nucleotides read TGCGCCAGCAGTTTGAACCCGGGACAGAGCTCCTACGAGCAGTACTTC. This encodes CASSLNPGQSSYEQYF.

This sequence joins TRBV12-3 or TRBV12-4 and TRBJ1-2; D is unclear. The germline V and J ends were trimmed by 7 bases and 3 bases, with 12 bases remaining between them. The CDR3 has 13 residues. This chain's CDR3 is CASTPFLHYGYTF. CDR3 in DNA: TGTGCCAGCACCCCATTTTTGCACTATGGCTACACCTTC.

This chain uses TRBV19 with TRBJ1-5, with D unresolved. Trimming left V 3 bases short and J 4 bases short, with 7 bases between. The CDR3 contains 13 residues. Germline values: CDR1 LNHDA, CDR2 SQIVND (reference sequence). CDR3 nucleotides: TGTGCCAGTAGTATCGCAGTTAATCAGCCCCAGCATTTT. Translation: CASSIAVNQPQHF. Supplemented by reference TRBV19 and TRBJ1-5, the full variable domain reads DGGITQSPKYLFRKEGQNVTLSCEQNLNHDAMYWYRQDPGQGLRLIYYSQIVNDFQKGDIAEGYSVSREKKESFPLTVTSAQKNPTAFYLCASSIAVNQPQHFGDGTRLSIL.

The rearrangement uses TRBV18 and TRBJ2-7; D is ambiguous. The CDR3 is 14 amino acids. Deletions cut 3 bases from V and 0 bases from J, with 9 bases between. The germline V gene has CDR1 KGHSH and CDR2 LQKENI. The chain's CDR3 is CASSPLRTSYEQYF. CDR3 nucleotide sequence: TGTGCCAGCTCACCCCTTCGGACCTCCTACGAGCAGTACTTC.

V usage is TRBV10-1 and J usage is TRBJ2-1; perhaps TRBD1 as D (5 bases). The CDR3 extends over 13 amino acids. V was cut by 3 bases and J by 8 bases, with 11 bases left in between. The germline CDR1 and CDR2 sequences are WNHNN and SYGVQD (reference sequence). The CDR3: CASSDLLGDEQFF. CDR3 in DNA: TGCGCCAGCAGTGACCTCCTAGGGGATGAGCAGTTCTTC.

CDR3 sequence: CASSPTWTVGTEAFF. The DNA of the CDR3 is TGTGCCAGCAGCCCAACATGGACAGTCGGTACTGAAGCTTTCTTT. The chain recombines TRBV7-2 with TRBJ1-1; maybe TRBD1 (6 bases). The CDR3 runs to 15 residues. Germline CDR1 and CDR2: SGHTA and FQGNSA. The V end lost 5 bases, the J end lost 5 bases, and 18 bases lay between the germline ends.

The V and J genes are TRBV4-1 and TRBJ1-5; 9 bases line up with TRBD1. This CDR3 has 17 residues. The V and J ends lost 0 bases and 6 bases, in that order; junction bases with no gene match: 9. The germline CDR1 and CDR2 sequences are MGHRA and YSYEKL. CDR3 protein: CASSQDRGQGIIQPQHF. The CDR3 DNA reads as TGCGCCAGCAGCCAAGATCGGGGACAGGGTATCATTCAGCCCCAGCATTTT.

The rearrangement uses TRBV6-6 and TRBJ2-5; 9 nucleotides match TRBD1. Germline-derived CDR1 and CDR2 are MNHNY and SVGAGI (reference sequence). The CDR3 has 14 amino acids. V shed 6 bases and J 4 bases; nucleotides not matched to a gene: 6. This CDR3 reads CASRGTGQGETQYF. The DNA of the CDR3 is TGTGCCAGCAGAGGGACAGGGCAAGGAGAGACCCAGTACTTC.

The J gene is TRBJ1-2, the V gene TRBV27; 9 bases align to TRBD1. Germline CDR1 is MNHEY and CDR2 is SMNVEV (reference sequence). This CDR3 has 14 residues. J gave up 4 bases and V 2 bases, and 2 bases lay outside the gene matches. The CDR3 loop is CASSLGQGTYGYTF. CDR3 coding DNA: TGTGCCAGCAGTTTAGGACAGGGGACCTATGGCTACACCTTC.

This rearrangement joins TRBV6-1 to TRBJ2-3; D may be TRBD2 (6 bases). V was pared by 3 bases and J by 4 bases, with 11 bases between. Germline-derived CDR1 and CDR2 are MNHNS and SASEGT. CDR3 length: 14 residues. The CDR3 is CASSEGGLPDTQYF. CDR3 bases: TGTGCCAGCAGTGAGGGGGGACTTCCAGATACGCAGTATTTT.

The chain recombines TRBV19 with TRBJ1-2; D call uncertain. The CDR3 has 15 residues. V dropped 5 bases and J dropped 2 bases, with 15 bases sitting between them. Germline V gene sequence: CDR1 LNHDA, CDR2 SQIVND (reference sequence). DNA for the CDR3: TGTGCCAGTAGTTTCGGACCGACGCGGAACTATGGCTACACCTTC. Its translation is CASSFGPTRNYGYTF.

This clone came up once. The V and J genes are TRBV6-5 and TRBJ1-1; TRBD1 agrees at 9 bases. After removal of 2 bases from V and 5 bases from J, the junction contained 3 bases not matched to a gene. CDR1 MNHEY and CDR2 SVGAGI come from the germline V gene. This CDR3 comprises 14 residues. CDR3 sequence reads: CASSYGQGYTEAFF. CDR3 nucleotides: TGTGCCAGCAGTTACGGACAGGGGTATACTGAAGCTTTCTTT.

V and J are TRBV30 and TRBJ1-4; D gene uncertain. Germline loops: CDR1 GTSNPN, CDR2 SVGIG (reference sequence). The CDR3 covers 15 residues. The V end was cut by 3 bases, the J end by 6 bases, with 17 bases between. CDR3: CAWSVSRTMDEKLFF. Written as DNA, the CDR3 is TGTGCCTGGAGCGTATCCCGGACTATGGATGAAAAACTGTTTTTT.